This T cell receptor beta chain was recorded in a study of blood T cell repertoires in COVID-19 (dated by TCRdb to about 2020). Some background on the complete study: Samples from collaborators originated in the United States, Italy and Spain and spanned both the acute and convalescent phases of COVID-19. The prospective study material was composed of cDNA or gDNA derived from T cells, B-cell-depleted T cells, or PBMCs. Deeply sampled blood TCRbeta repertoires from subjects exposed to, actively infected with, or recovered from COVID-19 were included in the dataset. The repertoires were released in a freely available public database meant as a resource for research on the immune response to SARS-CoV-2. Samples came from the ongoing ImmuneRACE study (first 160 participants) plus 1,254 subjects from 6 global collaborators. Sample metadata almost always included a de-identified subject ID, COVID-19 status, age in years and sex. HLA class I and class II types, where available, came from metadata supplied by the sample provider rather than from assay-based typing.

The germline V gene supplies CDR1 SNHLY and CDR2 FYNNEI. The germline V end is reduced by 6 bases and the J end by 7 bases; junction bases left unmatched: 0. From cysteine to phenylalanine, the CDR3 is 13 amino acids long. Here the CDR3 DNA is all that survives: 39 bases in frame from base 1. Of note for this clone: Its antigen is not yet known. Per-base qualities were not stored, and no clone one base away is much larger. The sample carries other DNA sequences with the same CDR3.

TCRbeta CDR3 regions were amplified from genomic DNA using the immunoSEQ Assay, a bias-controlled multiplex PCR. Processing in the source paper ran as follows. Nucleated cell counts per sample were estimated from amplification of reference gene primers within the assay. Sequence reads were collapsed and filtered to measure the absolute abundance of every unique TCRbeta CDR3 rearrangement. For each sample, productive Simpson clonality was calculated by taking the square root of Simpson's diversity index across productive rearrangements. The clones in this table, taken by TCRdb from immuneACCESS, are in-frame only. Not every clone is retained; where verified, under half of the shortfall comes from an unresolved V gene, and the cause of the rest is unknown. That table furnishes V, J and clone size, whereas the DNA furnished D and trimming. The sample table records roughly 500,000 clones; roughly nine tenths of these occur just once. Of the sample, roughly 0.9% falls within the top ten clones.

Overall results and qualifications from the work: Clinical and demographic metadata were provided uncurated, with the amount varying by source and participant.

In Seattle, one collaborating source enrolled patients while the infection was active and tracked those patients longitudinally over the course of disease. Each collaborating institution followed its own protocols to collect whole blood in K2EDTA tubes. For TCRbeta analysis, collaborators shipped samples in one of three forms: frozen whole blood, isolated PBMCs, or DNA extracted from either of those sample types. Recombination connected TRBV2 to TRBJ2-1; TRBD2 agrees with 13 junctional bases. Sequencing was done on a sample of peripheral blood. The source of this sequence is a man aged 18 to 30 with COVID-19, enrolled during active disease. CDR3 reads: CASRGLAGNEQFF. The DNA sequence follows: TGTGCCAGCAGGGGACTAGCGGGAAATGAGCAGTTCTTC.